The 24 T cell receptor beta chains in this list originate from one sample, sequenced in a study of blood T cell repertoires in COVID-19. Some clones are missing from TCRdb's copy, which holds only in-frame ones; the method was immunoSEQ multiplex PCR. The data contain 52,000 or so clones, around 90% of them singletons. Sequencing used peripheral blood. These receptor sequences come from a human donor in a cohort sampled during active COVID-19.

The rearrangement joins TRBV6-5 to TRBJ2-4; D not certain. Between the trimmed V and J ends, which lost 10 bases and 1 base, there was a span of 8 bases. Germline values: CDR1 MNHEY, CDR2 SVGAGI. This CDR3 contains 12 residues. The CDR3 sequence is CATKIAKNIQYF. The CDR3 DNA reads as TGTGCCACCAAAATCGCCAAAAACATTCAGTACTTC.

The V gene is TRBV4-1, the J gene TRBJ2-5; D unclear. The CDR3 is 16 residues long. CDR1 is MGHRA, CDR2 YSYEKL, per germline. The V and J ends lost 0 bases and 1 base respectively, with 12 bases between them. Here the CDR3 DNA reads TGCGCCAGCAGCCAAGATCCGGCAGGAATCCAAGAGACCCAGTACTTC. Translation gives CASSQDPAGIQETQYF.

The CDR3 sequence is CASSLRGRNSPLHF. CDR3 sequence (DNA): TGTGCCAGCAGCTTAAGGGGGCGGAATTCACCCCTCCACTTT. The chain has TRBV11-3 and TRBJ1-6; 7 positions agree with TRBD1. The CDR3 has 14 amino acids. The germline V gene encodes CDR1 SGHNT and CDR2 YENEEA. Losses at the gene ends were 2 bases for V and 7 bases for J; bases not matched to a gene: 2.

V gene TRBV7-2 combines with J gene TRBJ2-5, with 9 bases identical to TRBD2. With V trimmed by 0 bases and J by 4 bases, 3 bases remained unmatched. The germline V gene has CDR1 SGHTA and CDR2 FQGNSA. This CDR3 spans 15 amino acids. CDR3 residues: CASSLAGGGGETQYF. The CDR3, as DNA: TGTGCCAGCAGCTTAGCAGGCGGGGGGGGAGAGACCCAGTACTTC.

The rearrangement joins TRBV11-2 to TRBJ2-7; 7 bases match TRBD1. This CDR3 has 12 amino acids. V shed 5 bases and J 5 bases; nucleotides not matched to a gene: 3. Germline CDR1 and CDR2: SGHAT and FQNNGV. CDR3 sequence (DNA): TGTGCCAGCAGCCGAGACAGGGACGAGCAGTACTTC. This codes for CASSRDRDEQYF.

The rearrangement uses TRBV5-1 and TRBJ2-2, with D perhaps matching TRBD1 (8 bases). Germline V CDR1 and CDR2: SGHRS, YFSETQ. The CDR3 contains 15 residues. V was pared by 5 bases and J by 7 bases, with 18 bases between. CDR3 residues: CASSLRTGRVGELFF. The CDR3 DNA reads TGCGCCAGCAGTTTGCGGACAGGGAGGGTCGGGGAGCTGTTTTTT.

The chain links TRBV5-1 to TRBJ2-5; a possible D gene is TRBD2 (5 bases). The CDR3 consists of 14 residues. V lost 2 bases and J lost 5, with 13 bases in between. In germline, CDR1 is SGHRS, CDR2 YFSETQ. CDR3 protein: CASSLQTTGETQYF. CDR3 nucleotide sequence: TGCGCCAGCAGCTTACAGACTACGGGTGAGACCCAGTACTTC. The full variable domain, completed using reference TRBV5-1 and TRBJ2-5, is KAGVTQTPRYLIKTRGQQVTLSCSPISGHRSVSWYQQTPGQGLQFLFEYFSETQRNKGNFPGRFSGRQFSNSRSEMNVSTLELGDSALYLCASSLQTTGETQYFGPGTRLLVL.

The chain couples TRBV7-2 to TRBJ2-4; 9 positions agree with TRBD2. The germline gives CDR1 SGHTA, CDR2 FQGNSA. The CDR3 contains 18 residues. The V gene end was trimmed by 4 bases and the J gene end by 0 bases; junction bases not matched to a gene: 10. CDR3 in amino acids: CASSSLREGFIAKNIQYF. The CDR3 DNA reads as TGTGCCAGCAGCTCCCTGCGGGAGGGCTTCATAGCCAAAAACATTCAGTACTTC.

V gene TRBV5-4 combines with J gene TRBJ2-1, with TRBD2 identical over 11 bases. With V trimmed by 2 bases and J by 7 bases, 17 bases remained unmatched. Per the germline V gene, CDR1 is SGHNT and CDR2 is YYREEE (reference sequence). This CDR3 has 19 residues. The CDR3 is CASSLEPGVSGRAENEQFF. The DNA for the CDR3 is TGTGCCAGCAGCTTAGAGCCCGGGGTTAGCGGGAGGGCCGAAAATGAGCAGTTCTTC.

The CDR3 coding sequence is TGTGCCACCAGCAGAGATCGGAGTGAGGCCGGGGAGCTGTTTTTT. As protein: CATSRDRSEAGELFF. The genes are TRBV15 and TRBJ2-2; D is undetermined. The CDR3 contains 15 residues. Germline V gene lookup returns CDR1 LNHNV and CDR2 YYDKDF (reference sequence). With 0 bases removed from V and 6 bases from J, the gap between germline ends came to 11 bases.

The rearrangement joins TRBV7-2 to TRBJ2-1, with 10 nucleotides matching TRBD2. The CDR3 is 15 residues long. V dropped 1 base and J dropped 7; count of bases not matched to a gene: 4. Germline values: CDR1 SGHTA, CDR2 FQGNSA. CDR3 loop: CASSLVETSGNEQFF. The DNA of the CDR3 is TGTGCCAGCAGCTTAGTGGAGACTAGCGGGAATGAGCAGTTCTTC. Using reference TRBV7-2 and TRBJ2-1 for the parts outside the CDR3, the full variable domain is GAGVSQSPSNKVTEKGKDVELRCDPISGHTALYWYRQSLGQGLEFLIYFQGNSAPDKSGLPSDRFSAERTGGSVSTLTIQRTQQEDSAVYLCASSLVETSGNEQFFGPGTRLTVL.

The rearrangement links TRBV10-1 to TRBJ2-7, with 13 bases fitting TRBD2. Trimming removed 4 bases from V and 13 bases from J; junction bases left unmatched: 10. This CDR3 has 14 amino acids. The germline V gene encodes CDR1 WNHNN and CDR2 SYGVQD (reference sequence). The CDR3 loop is CASSGRTGTSGAYV. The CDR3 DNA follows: TGCGCCAGCAGTGGAAGAACAGGGACTAGCGGGGCCTACGTC.

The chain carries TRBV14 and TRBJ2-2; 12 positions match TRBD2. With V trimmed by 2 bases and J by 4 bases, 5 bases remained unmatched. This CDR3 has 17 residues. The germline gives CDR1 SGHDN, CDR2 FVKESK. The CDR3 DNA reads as TGTGCCAGCAGCCAACTAGCGGGGGGGCCCGGCACCGGGGAGCTGTTTTTT. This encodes CASSQLAGGPGTGELFF.

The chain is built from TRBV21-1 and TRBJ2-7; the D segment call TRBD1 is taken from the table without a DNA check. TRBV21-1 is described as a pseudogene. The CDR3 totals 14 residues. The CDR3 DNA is TGTGCCAGCAGCAAACAGGACAGCTCCTACGAGCAGTACGTC. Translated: CASSKQDSSYEQYV.

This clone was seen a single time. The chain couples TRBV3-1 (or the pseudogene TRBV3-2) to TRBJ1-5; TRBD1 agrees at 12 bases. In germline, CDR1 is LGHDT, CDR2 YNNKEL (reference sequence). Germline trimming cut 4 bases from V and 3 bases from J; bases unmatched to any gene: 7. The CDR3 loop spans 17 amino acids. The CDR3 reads CASSPTGTGGHNQPQHF. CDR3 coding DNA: TGTGCCAGCAGCCCCACCGGGACAGGGGGCCACAATCAGCCCCAGCATTTT.

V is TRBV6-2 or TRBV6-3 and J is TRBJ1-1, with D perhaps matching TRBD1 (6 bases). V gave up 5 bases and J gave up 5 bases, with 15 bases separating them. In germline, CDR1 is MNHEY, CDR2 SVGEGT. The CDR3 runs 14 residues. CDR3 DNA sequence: TGTGCCAGCAGTACGAACAGGGAGGGGACTGAAGCTTTCTTT. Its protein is CASSTNREGTEAFF.

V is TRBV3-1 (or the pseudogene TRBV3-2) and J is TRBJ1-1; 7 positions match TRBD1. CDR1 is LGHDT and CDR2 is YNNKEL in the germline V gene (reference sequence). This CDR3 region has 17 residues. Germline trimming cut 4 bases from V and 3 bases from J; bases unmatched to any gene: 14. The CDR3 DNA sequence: TGTGCCAGCAGCCTGGAGGGCACAGGGGTGAGGGACACTGAAGCTTTCTTT. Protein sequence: CASSLEGTGVRDTEAFF.

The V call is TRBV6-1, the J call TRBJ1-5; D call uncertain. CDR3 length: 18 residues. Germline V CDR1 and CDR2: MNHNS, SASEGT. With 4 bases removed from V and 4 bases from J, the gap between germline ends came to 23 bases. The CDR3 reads CASSVSRGLRGFNQPQHF. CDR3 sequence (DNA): TGTGCCAGCAGTGTATCGAGAGGCCTGCGCGGCTTTAATCAGCCCCAGCATTTT.

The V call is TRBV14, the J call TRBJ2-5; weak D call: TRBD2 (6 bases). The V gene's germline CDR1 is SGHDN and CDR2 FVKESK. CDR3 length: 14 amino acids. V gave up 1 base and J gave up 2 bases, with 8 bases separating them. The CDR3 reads CASSQVAVQETQYF. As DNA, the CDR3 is TGTGCCAGCAGCCAAGTAGCGGTACAAGAGACCCAGTACTTC.

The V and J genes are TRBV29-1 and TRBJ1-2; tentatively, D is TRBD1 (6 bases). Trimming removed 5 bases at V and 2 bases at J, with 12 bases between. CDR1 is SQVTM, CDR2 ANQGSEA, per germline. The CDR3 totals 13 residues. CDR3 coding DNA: TGCAGCGTTACAGGGTACTCGAACTATGGCTACACCTTC. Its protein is CSVTGYSNYGYTF.

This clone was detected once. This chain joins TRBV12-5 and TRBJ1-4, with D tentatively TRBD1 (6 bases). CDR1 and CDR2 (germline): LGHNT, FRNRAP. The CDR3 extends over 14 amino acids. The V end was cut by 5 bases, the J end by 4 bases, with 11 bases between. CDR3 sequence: CASGTPQGNEKLFF. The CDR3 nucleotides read TGTGCTAGTGGTACTCCACAGGGTAATGAAAAACTGTTTTTT.

The CDR3 DNA reads TGTGCCAGCAGCGTAGACCCCCCCCCTAGCGGGGAGGCAGATACGCAGTATTTT. As protein: CASSVDPPPSGEADTQYF. This chain joins TRBV9 and TRBJ2-3; 9 bases are a match to TRBD2. Germline trimming cut 0 bases from V and 4 bases from J; bases unmatched to any gene: 12. This CDR3 spans 18 amino acids. The germline V gene has CDR1 SGDLS and CDR2 YYNGEE.

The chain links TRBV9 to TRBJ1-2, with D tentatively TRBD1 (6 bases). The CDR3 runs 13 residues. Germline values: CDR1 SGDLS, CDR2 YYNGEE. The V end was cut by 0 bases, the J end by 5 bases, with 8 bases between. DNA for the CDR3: TGTGCCAGCAGCGTAGAGACAGGATATGGCTACACCTTC. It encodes CASSVETGYGYTF.

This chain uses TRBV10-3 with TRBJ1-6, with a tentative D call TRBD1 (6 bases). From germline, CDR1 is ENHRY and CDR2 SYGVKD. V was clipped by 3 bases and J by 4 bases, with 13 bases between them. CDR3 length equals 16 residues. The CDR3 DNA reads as TGTGCCATCAGTGATCAAAAAGGACAGTATAATTCACCCCTCCACTTT. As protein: CAISDQKGQYNSPLHF.